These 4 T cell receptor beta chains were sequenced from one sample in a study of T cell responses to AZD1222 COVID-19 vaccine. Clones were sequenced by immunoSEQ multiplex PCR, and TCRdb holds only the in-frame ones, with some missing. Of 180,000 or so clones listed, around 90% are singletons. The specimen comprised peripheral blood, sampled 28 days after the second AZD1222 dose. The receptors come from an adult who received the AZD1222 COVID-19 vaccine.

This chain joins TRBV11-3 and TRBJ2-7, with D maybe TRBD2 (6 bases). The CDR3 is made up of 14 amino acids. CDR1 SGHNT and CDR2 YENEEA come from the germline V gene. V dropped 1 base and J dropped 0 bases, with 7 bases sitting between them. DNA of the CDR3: TGTGCCAGCAGCTTAGCGGGGGACTCCTACGAGCAGTACTTC. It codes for CASSLAGDSYEQYF.

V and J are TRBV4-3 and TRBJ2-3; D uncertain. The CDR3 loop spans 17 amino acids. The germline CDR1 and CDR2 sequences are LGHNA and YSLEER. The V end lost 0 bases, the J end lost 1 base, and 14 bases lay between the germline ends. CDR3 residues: CASSQDWPFGGTDTQYF. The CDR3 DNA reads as TGCGCCAGCAGCCAAGATTGGCCTTTCGGTGGCACAGATACGCAGTATTTT.

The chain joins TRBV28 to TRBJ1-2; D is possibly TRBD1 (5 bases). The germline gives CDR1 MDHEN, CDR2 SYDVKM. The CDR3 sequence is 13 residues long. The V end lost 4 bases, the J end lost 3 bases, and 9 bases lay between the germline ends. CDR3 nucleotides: TGTGCCAGCAGTTCTGGGACGTACTATGGCTACACCTTC. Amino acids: CASSSGTYYGYTF.

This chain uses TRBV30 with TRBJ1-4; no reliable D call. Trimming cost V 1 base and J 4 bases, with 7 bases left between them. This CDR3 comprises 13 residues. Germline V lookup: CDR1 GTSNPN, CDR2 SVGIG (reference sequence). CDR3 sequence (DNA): TGTGCCTGGAGTGGGGGTTATAATGAAAAACTGTTTTTT. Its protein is CAWSGGYNEKLFF. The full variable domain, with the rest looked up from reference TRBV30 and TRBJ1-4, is SQTIHQWPATLVQPVGSPLSLECTVEGTSNPNLYWYRQAAGRGLQLLFYSVGIGQISSEVPQNLSASRPQDRQFILSSKKLLLSDSGFYLCAWSGGYNEKLFFGSGTQLSVL.